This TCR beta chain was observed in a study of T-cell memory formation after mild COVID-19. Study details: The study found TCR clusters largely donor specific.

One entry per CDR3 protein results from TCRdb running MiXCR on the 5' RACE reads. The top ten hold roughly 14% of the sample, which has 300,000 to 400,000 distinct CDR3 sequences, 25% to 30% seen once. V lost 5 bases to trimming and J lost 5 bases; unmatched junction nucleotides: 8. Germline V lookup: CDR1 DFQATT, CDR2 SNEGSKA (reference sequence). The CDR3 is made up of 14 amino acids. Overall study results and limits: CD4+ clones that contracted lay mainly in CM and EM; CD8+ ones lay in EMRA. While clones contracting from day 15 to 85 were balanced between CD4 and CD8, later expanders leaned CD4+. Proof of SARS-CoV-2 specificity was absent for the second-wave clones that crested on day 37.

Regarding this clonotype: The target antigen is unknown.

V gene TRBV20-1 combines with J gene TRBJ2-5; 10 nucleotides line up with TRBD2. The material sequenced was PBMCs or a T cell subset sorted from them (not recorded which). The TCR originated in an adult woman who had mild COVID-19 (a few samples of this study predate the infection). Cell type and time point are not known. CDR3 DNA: TGCAGTGCTTCGAAAGCGGGAGGGCCGGAGACCCAGTACTTC. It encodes CSASKAGGPETQYF.